Listed below are T cell receptor beta chains from one sample, sequenced in a study of blood T cell repertoires in COVID-19. Here immunoSEQ multiplex PCR was the method, and the copy in TCRdb shows in-frame clones only, minus some. The sample lists 200,000 or so clones; around four fifths were seen once. Input material: peripheral blood. Receptors originate from a man aged 55-75 years with COVID-19, enrolled during active disease. Each CDR3 is given with its conserved first and last residue. Each record gives: V gene, J gene, CDR3 protein.

TRBV19	TRBJ2-7	CASSSGATYEQYF
TRBV6-5	TRBJ1-2	CASTDRGRGYTF
TRBV3-1/TRBV3-2	TRBJ1-5	CASSPSGGSNQPQHF
TRBV2	TRBJ2-5	CASNGEQATMGTQYF
TRBV4-1	TRBJ1-6	CASSQVTDSPLHF
TRBV3-1/TRBV3-2	TRBJ1-2	CASSQDRGYGYTF
TRBV5-1	TRBJ1-1	CASSLAPNTEAFF
TRBV7-3	TRBJ2-5	CASSLSGRGETQYF
TRBV10-3	TRBJ2-7	CATTGGAWEQYF
TRBV4-3	TRBJ1-2	CASSQEGTGWNGYTF
TRBV7-9	TRBJ1-2	CAIKVAGKANYGYTF
TRBV5-4	TRBJ1-1	CASSTGTEAFF
TRBV10-2	TRBJ2-5	CASNQGGAGQETQYF
TRBV27	TRBJ2-1	CASRKGAGAYGEQFF